This TCR beta chain was identified in a study of shared clonotypes between healthy human individuals. Details on this clone: The antigen remains undetermined.

Over several immunoSEQ plates, each subset's genomic DNA was distributed in even portions. Sequencing used immunoSEQ multiplex PCR; TCRdb keeps in-frame clones, though not all of them. This sample yields about 510,000 clones, of which approximately 85% are seen a single time; roughly 13% belongs to the top ten. Study-wide points: In this cohort, only blood was sampled, and tissue repertoires likely differ. Represented diversity (both genetic and exposure-history) was limited by the small number of donors.

The V and J ends lost 0 bases and 6 bases, in that order; junction bases with no gene match: 7. The CDR3 is made up of 16 amino acids. The germline V gene encodes CDR1 ENHRY and CDR2 SYGVKD. The V call is TRBV10-3, the J call TRBJ1-4; 7 positions match TRBD1. The sample was PBMCs. The clonotype was recovered from a middle-aged woman in good health. Some clones in this sample may be carry-over from other donors' samples. CDR3 residues: CAISESDRVSYEKLFF. The CDR3 bases are TGTGCCATCAGTGAGTCTGACAGGGTATCATATGAAAAACTGTTTTTT.